This T cell receptor (beta chain) came from a study of neurological immune-mediated disorders. Trimming shortened V by 5 bases and J by 0 bases, and 9 bases separated the two germline ends. This CDR3 is 14 amino acids long. CDR1 is SGHRS and CDR2 is YFSETQ in the germline V gene. The cDNA was synthesized by 5'RACE incorporating 10-nucleotide random UMIs. Sequencing runs each generated in excess of 170 million TCR-beta sequences derived from 15-18 subjects. TCRdb reprocessed the 5' RACE reads with MiXCR, giving one entry per CDR3 protein. The table shows about 76,000 distinct CDR3 sequences, with roughly 18% occurring only once. This clonotype has at least ten counts. The antigen is not known. General observations from the study: Sharing of CDR3 amino acid sequences among expanded clones across subjects was absent, suggesting private repertoires in all groups. Whereas HTLV-1-associated myelopathy showed the most TCR clonal expansion, multiple sclerosis showed the least, with levels below those of healthy controls.

The V and J genes are TRBV5-1 and TRBJ2-1; D is unresolved. The origin of this receptor is a woman aged 40 to 55 in good health. The source material was PBMCs. CDR3 in amino acids: CASSVGNSYNEQFF. CDR3 nucleotides: TGCGCCAGCAGTGTGGGGAACTCCTACAATGAGCAGTTCTTC.